Listed here are 9 T cell receptor beta chains from one sample, sequenced in a study of cytomegalovirus exposure and HLA in healthy donors. Some clones are missing from TCRdb's copy, which holds only in-frame ones; the method was immunoSEQ multiplex PCR. The sample has about 75,000 clones; about 85% are singletons. Sequenced: PBMCs. The receptors derive from a man aged 25 to 40 in good health and CMV-seronegative.

This clone is a singleton in its sample. The CDR3: CASRWSGRRTDTQYF. CDR3 DNA sequence: TGTGCCAGCAGATGGAGCGGGAGACGGACAGATACGCAGTATTTT. The chain carries TRBV6-1 and TRBJ2-3; the match to TRBD2 covers 8 bases. This CDR3 is built from 15 residues. V shed 6 bases and J 3 bases; nucleotides not matched to a gene: 8. Looked up from germline, CDR1 is MNHNS and CDR2 is SASEGT.

In nucleotides, the CDR3 is TGTGCCTGGAGTGTACAGGGCAGGAGGAACTATGGCTACACCTTC. Translated: CAWSVQGRRNYGYTF. The genes are TRBV30 and TRBJ1-2, with a weak D call TRBD1 (6 bases). Per germline, CDR1 GTSNPN and CDR2 SVGIG (reference sequence). This CDR3 has 15 residues. Trimming pared 0 bases from V and 2 bases from J, leaving 13 bases between.

The V gene is TRBV28, the J gene TRBJ2-3; no clear D. V lost 6 bases to trimming and J lost 0 bases, with 7 bases between them. The CDR3 is made up of 13 amino acids. In germline, CDR1 is MDHEN, CDR2 SYDVKM. CDR3 residues: CASREWSTDTQYF. Here the CDR3 DNA reads TGTGCCAGCAGGGAGTGGAGCACAGATACGCAGTATTTT.

The CDR3 DNA reads as TGTGCCAGCAGCCGGGAGGGGCCTTTTAACTATGGCTACACCTTC. Translated, it gives CASSREGPFNYGYTF. The chain employs TRBV2 and TRBJ1-2, with D maybe TRBD1 (5 bases). The CDR3 consists of 15 residues. Looked up from germline, CDR1 is SNHLY and CDR2 is FYNNEI. The V end lost 6 bases, the J end lost 1 base, and 15 bases lay between the germline ends.

This clone has a single count. The chain joins TRBV5-1 to TRBJ1-2; 8 bases map to TRBD1. This CDR3 region has 13 residues. The V segment lost 6 bases and the J segment 7 bases; nucleotides outside the gene matches: 8. Germline V gene data show CDR1 as SGHRS and CDR2 as YFSETQ. CDR3 loop: CASNPTGEGGYTF. CDR3 bases: TGCGCCAGCAACCCGACAGGGGAGGGTGGCTACACCTTC.

This chain links TRBV10-3 with TRBJ1-1, with 8 bases identical to TRBD1. Looked up from germline, CDR1 is ENHRY and CDR2 is SYGVKD. The CDR3 is 15 residues long. Trimming cost V 6 bases and J 4 bases; bases outside gene matches: 10. The CDR3 bases are TGTGCCATCAGAAAACTGACAGGGGAGGTCACTGAAGCTTTCTTT. This sequence encodes CAIRKLTGEVTEAFF.

This clone has just one count. V and J are TRBV7-8 and TRBJ2-1; D remains ambiguous. Germline V CDR1 and CDR2: SGHVS, FQNEAQ. V was trimmed by 5 bases and J by 9 bases, leaving 11 bases between them. The CDR3 runs to 12 residues. The CDR3 reads CASSPVLVEQFF. In DNA form, the CDR3 reads TGTGCCAGCAGCCCGGTCTTGGTTGAGCAGTTCTTC.

J is TRBJ2-3 and V is TRBV6-6; 7 nucleotides line up with TRBD2. The V gene's germline CDR1 is MNHNY and CDR2 SVGAGI (reference sequence). V gave up 2 bases and J gave up 10 bases; unmatched junction bases: 9. This CDR3 contains 14 residues. CDR3 region: CASSYGERGGSQYF. CDR3 DNA: TGTGCCAGCAGTTACGGGGAGCGGGGTGGCTCGCAGTATTTT.

This clone was observed a handful of times. The chain uses TRBV5-4 and TRBJ2-3, with 10 bases matching TRBD2. Germline values: CDR1 SGHNT, CDR2 YYREEE (reference sequence). This CDR3 comprises 15 residues. V was clipped by 5 bases and J by 5 bases; unmatched bases: 8. The CDR3 DNA is TGTGCCAGCAGACCAGGGGCTAGCGGGGGAGATACGCAGTATTTT. It codes for CASRPGASGGDTQYF.